Listed below are T cell receptor beta chains from one sample, sequenced in a study of blood T cell repertoires in COVID-19. Sequenced by immunoSEQ multiplex PCR; TCRdb stores in-frame clones only, minus some. Of tens of thousands of clones listed, roughly 89% are singletons. The material sequenced was peripheral blood. Receptor source: an older man with acute or convalescent COVID-19. The CDR3 runs from the conserved cysteine through the conserved F or W. Fields, in order: clone size, J gene, D gene, V gene, CDR3 protein, CDR3 DNA. A D gene is named only where the DNA matches it firmly. Clone size is stated in some rows and not others, as once, few, many or a class when expanded.

>once|TRBJ2-2|-|TRBV5-1
CASSLTETGELFF
TGCGCCAGCAGCTTGACAGAGACCGGGGAGCTGTTTTTT
>-|TRBJ2-3|-|TRBV5-4
CASSLDVSGADTQYF
TGTGCCAGCAGCTTGGATGTTTCCGGGGCAGATACGCAGTATTTT
>once|TRBJ1-2|-|TRBV5-1
CASSLDPDYYGYTF
TGCGCCAGCAGCTTGGATCCAGACTACTATGGCTACACCTTC
>-|TRBJ2-1|TRBD2|TRBV28
CASTHHGASGMDEQFF
TGTGCCAGCACACATCATGGGGCTAGCGGGATGGATGAGCAGTTCTTC
>-|TRBJ2-3|-|TRBV7-3
CASSLSLGGSTDTQYF
TGTGCCAGCAGCTTAAGTTTAGGGGGTAGCACAGATACGCAGTATTTT
>once|TRBJ1-2|TRBD1|TRBV5-1
CASSPIAGGDFGYTF
TGCGCCAGCAGCCCAATTGCAGGGGGCGACTTTGGCTACACCTTC
>once|TRBJ1-5|TRBD1|TRBV19
CASSIVLDRGLRQPQHF
TGTGCCAGTAGTATAGTATTGGACAGGGGATTACGGCAGCCCCAGCATTTT
>-|TRBJ1-1|TRBD1|TRBV30
CAWRTGTGNTEAFF
TGTGCCTGGCGAACCGGGACAGGGAACACTGAAGCTTTCTTT
>-|TRBJ1-5|-|TRBV19
CASSTGGGSNQPQHF
TGTGCCAGTAGTACCGGGGGGGGTAGCAATCAGCCCCAGCATTTT
>-|TRBJ2-7|TRBD2|TRBV19
CASSSRLASYEQYF
TGTGCCAGTAGTTCCAGACTAGCCTCCTACGAGCAGTACTTC
>-|TRBJ1-2|TRBD1|TRBV2
CASSGTGIFGYTF
TGTGCCAGCAGTGGGACAGGTATCTTTGGCTACACCTTC
>-|TRBJ2-7|TRBD1|TRBV15
CATSRDRGYEQYF
TGTGCCACCAGCAGGGACAGGGGTTACGAGCAGTACTTC
>-|TRBJ1-1|-|TRBV7-9
CASSFDTEAFF
TGTGCCAGCAGCTTCGACACTGAAGCTTTCTTT
>-|TRBJ2-3|TRBD1|TRBV3-1/TRBV3-2
CASRQGAFPDTQYF
TGTGCCAGCAGACAGGGGGCTTTTCCAGATACGCAGTATTTT
>-|TRBJ1-1|TRBD1|TRBV5-1
CASSYGEATGTEAFF
TGCGCCAGCAGTTATGGGGAGGCGACAGGGACTGAAGCTTTCTTT
>-|TRBJ2-3|-|TRBV5-8
CASSLQGGADTQYF
TGTGCCAGCAGCTTACAGGGTGGCGCAGATACGCAGTATTTT
>-|TRBJ2-7|-|TRBV12-3/TRBV12-4
CASTRDSYEQYF
TGTGCCAGCACCCGGGACTCCTACGAGCAGTACTTC
>-|TRBJ1-5|-|TRBV7-9
CASTQGRDQPQHF
TGTGCCAGCACCCAAGGGAGAGATCAGCCCCAGCATTTT
>few|TRBJ1-1|-|TRBV5-4
CASSLDRITEAFF
TGTGCCAGCAGCTTGGACAGAATAACTGAAGCTTTCTTT
>-|TRBJ1-4|-|TRBV13
CASSWSGATNEKLFF
TGTGCCAGCAGCTGGTCAGGGGCAACTAATGAAAAACTGTTTTTT
>-|TRBJ2-3|TRBD1|TRBV9
CASSVGVRGPLDTQYF
TGTGCCAGCAGCGTAGGTGTAAGGGGGCCATTAGATACGCAGTATTTT
>-|TRBJ2-1|TRBD1|TRBV29-1
CSVYRGYEQFF
TGCAGCGTTTACAGGGGTTATGAGCAGTTCTTC
>-|TRBJ1-5|-|TRBV7-8
CASSLVVTGWSNQPQHF
TGTGCCAGCAGCTTAGTCGTGACAGGCTGGAGCAATCAGCCCCAGCATTTT
>-|TRBJ1-1|-|TRBV3-1/TRBV3-2
CASSQDDPGWNTEAFF
TGTGCCAGCAGCCAAGACGATCCAGGGTGGAACACTGAAGCTTTCTTT
>-|TRBJ1-2|-|TRBV30
CAWSLGRVRGYTF
TGTGCCTGGAGTTTGGGGAGGGTGAGAGGCTACACCTTC
>once|TRBJ2-1|-|TRBV29-1
CSFSPNNEQFF
TGCAGTTTTTCCCCTAACAATGAGCAGTTCTTC
>-|TRBJ2-5|TRBD2|TRBV4-2
CASSQTSGGLQETQYF
TGTGCCAGCAGCCAGACTAGCGGGGGGCTTCAAGAGACCCAGTACTTC
>-|TRBJ2-7|TRBD1|TRBV5-1
CASSLAGGAGLGEQYF
TGCGCCAGCAGCTTGGCAGGGGGTGCCGGCCTGGGCGAGCAGTACTTC
>-|TRBJ2-5|-|TRBV7-2
CASSRSGSGETQYF
TGTGCCAGCAGCCGCTCTGGGTCAGGAGAGACCCAGTACTTC
>-|TRBJ1-6|TRBD1|TRBV5-6
CASSLQGAAYNSPLHF
TGTGCCAGCAGCTTGCAGGGGGCTGCCTATAATTCACCCCTCCACTTT
>-|TRBJ1-2|-|TRBV3-1/TRBV3-2
CASSQGSDSYGYTF
TGTGCCAGCAGCCAAGGTTCTGACAGCTATGGCTACACCTTC
>-|TRBJ2-1|TRBD2|TRBV7-6
CASSPGLAGARDEQFF
TGTGCCAGCAGCCCCGGACTAGCGGGGGCTAGAGATGAGCAGTTCTTC
>-|TRBJ1-4|TRBD1|TRBV28
CASSPDGTGVEKLFF
TGTGCCAGCAGCCCGGACGGGACAGGGGTTGAAAAACTGTTTTTT
>-|TRBJ2-3|-|TRBV7-9
CASSLDVTDTQYF
TGTGCCAGCAGTCTAGATGTCACAGATACGCAGTATTTT
>-|TRBJ1-2|-|TRBV3-1/TRBV3-2
CASSFQAGYGYTF
TGTGCCAGCAGCTTCCAGGCAGGTTATGGCTACACCTTC
>-|TRBJ2-7|TRBD2|TRBV7-9
CASSARLAGSTYEQYF
TGTGCCAGCAGCGCAAGACTAGCGGGGTCCACCTACGAGCAGTACTTC
>-|TRBJ2-3|-|TRBV6-4
CASSDSRKLYTDTQYF
TGTGCCAGCAGTGACTCGAGAAAACTATACACAGATACGCAGTATTTT
>-|TRBJ1-5|-|TRBV2
CASSQDSNQPQHF
TGTGCCAGCAGTCAGGACAGTAATCAGCCCCAGCATTTT
>once|TRBJ1-6|-|TRBV11-2
CASSSQGLNNSPLHF
TGTGCCAGCAGCTCGCAGGGGCTTAATAATTCACCCCTCCACTTT
>-|TRBJ1-5|-|TRBV18
CASSPGPGSNQPQHF
TGTGCCAGCTCACCAGGGCCAGGGAGCAATCAGCCCCAGCATTTT
>-|TRBJ1-1|TRBD1|TRBV19
CASSIHRGRNTEAFF
TGTGCCAGTAGTATACACAGGGGTAGGAACACTGAAGCTTTCTTT
>-|TRBJ2-2|-|TRBV7-9
CASSLGRGRGITGELFF
TGTGCCAGCAGCTTAGGCCGAGGACGGGGGATCACCGGGGAGCTGTTTTTT
>-|TRBJ2-3|TRBD2|TRBV18
CASSFRLAGGPADTQYF
TGTGCCAGCTCATTCCGACTAGCGGGGGGGCCCGCAGATACGCAGTATTTT
>-|TRBJ1-1|TRBD1|TRBV10-1
CASSVGQGIEAFF
TGCGCCAGCAGTGTGGGACAGGGCATTGAAGCTTTCTTT